Here is one T cell receptor (beta chain) with its context. This sample was included in a study of T cell changes during pregnancy in multiple sclerosis. The data were produced by immunoSEQ multiplex PCR, yet TCRdb's version contains in-frame clones alone and is incomplete. This sample carries fewer than 40,000 clones, 75% to 90% of them seen once, and the ten largest clones take approximately 4.1%. The germline V gene has CDR1 LGHNA and CDR2 YSLEER. This CDR3 has 15 residues. Trimming removed 1 base at V and 7 bases at J, with 13 bases between. The sample was CD8+ T cells from peripheral blood mononuclear cells, taken after pregnancy. The sequence was obtained from a female donor with multiple sclerosis, enrolled in a pregnancy study. The chain links TRBV4-3 to TRBJ1-4; possibly TRBD1 for D (5 bases). CDR3 sequence reads: CASSQGGVRGEKLFF. The CDR3 DNA follows: TGCGCCAGCAGCCAAGGCGGGGTTAGGGGTGAAAAACTGTTTTTT.